A selection of T cell receptor beta chains follows, all from one sample in a study of cytomegalovirus exposure and HLA in healthy donors. Produced via immunoSEQ multiplex PCR; TCRdb's table is partial and in-frame only. The sample lists about 84,000 clones; more than 75% were seen once. The sequencing input was PBMCs. These receptors all come from a man in his thirties or forties in good health and CMV-seronegative. Each CDR3 is given with its conserved first and last residue. Each record gives: J gene, V gene, D gene, clone size, CDR3 DNA, CDR3 protein. The D gene is left open where the match is weak. Not every row has a clone size; where given, it reads once, few, many or a size class.

j_call: TRBJ2-7; v_call: TRBV7-9; d_call: NA; clone_size: NA; cdr3_nt: TGTGCCAGCAGCCCCCAGGGACTTCAAATCTACGAGCAGTACTTC; cdr3_aa: CASSPQGLQIYEQYF
j_call: TRBJ2-7; v_call: TRBV5-1; d_call: NA; clone_size: NA; cdr3_nt: TGCGCCAGCAGCGCAACACTAGACGAGCAGTACTTC; cdr3_aa: CASSATLDEQYF
j_call: TRBJ1-3; v_call: TRBV27; d_call: NA; clone_size: NA; cdr3_nt: TGTGCCAGCAGTTTAAGAGGAGCGTCTGGAAACACCATATATTTT; cdr3_aa: CASSLRGASGNTIYF
j_call: TRBJ2-5; v_call: TRBV27; d_call: NA; clone_size: NA; cdr3_nt: TGTGCCAGCAGTTCCAAAGAGACCCAGTACTTC; cdr3_aa: CASSSKETQYF
j_call: TRBJ1-4; v_call: TRBV10-2; d_call: NA; clone_size: NA; cdr3_nt: TGCGCCAGCAGTGATTACTCCCGGGAAGCAACTAATGAAAAACTGTTTTTT; cdr3_aa: CASSDYSREATNEKLFF
j_call: TRBJ2-7; v_call: TRBV11-2; d_call: NA; clone_size: NA; cdr3_nt: TGTGCCAGCAGAGAAAGGGGGTACGAGCAGTACTTC; cdr3_aa: CASRERGYEQYF
j_call: TRBJ2-3; v_call: TRBV19; d_call: NA; clone_size: NA; cdr3_nt: TGTGCCAGTAGTATTGTCAGGGTTGGTACGCAGTATTTT; cdr3_aa: CASSIVRVGTQYF
j_call: TRBJ1-1; v_call: TRBV10-2; d_call: TRBD1; clone_size: NA; cdr3_nt: TGCGCCAGCAGTGGAGGGACAGTATGGACTGAAGCTTTCTTT; cdr3_aa: CASSGGTVWTEAFF
j_call: TRBJ2-1; v_call: TRBV7-9; d_call: NA; clone_size: once; cdr3_nt: TGTGCCAGCAGCTTAGGGGCAGACTACAATGAGCAGTTCTTC; cdr3_aa: CASSLGADYNEQFF
j_call: TRBJ1-2; v_call: TRBV5-1; d_call: NA; clone_size: NA; cdr3_nt: TGCGCCAGCAGCAAACCGGAGACCTATGGCTACACCTTC; cdr3_aa: CASSKPETYGYTF
j_call: TRBJ2-7; v_call: TRBV6-5; d_call: NA; clone_size: NA; cdr3_nt: TGTGCCAGCAGTTACTCCGGGAGCTTCTACGAGCAGTACTTC; cdr3_aa: CASSYSGSFYEQYF
j_call: TRBJ2-1; v_call: TRBV11-3; d_call: NA; clone_size: NA; cdr3_nt: TGTGCCAGCAGCTTAGATTCTCGGGGAGGAAATGAGCAGTTCTTC; cdr3_aa: CASSLDSRGGNEQFF
j_call: TRBJ2-1; v_call: TRBV19; d_call: NA; clone_size: NA; cdr3_nt: TGTGCCAGTAGTTTACTAGGGATGGGCAATGAGCAGTTCTTC; cdr3_aa: CASSLLGMGNEQFF
j_call: TRBJ1-1; v_call: TRBV21-1; d_call: NA; clone_size: few; cdr3_nt: TGTGCCAGCAACCCAGGGGACAGTGATCGGACTGAAGCTTTCTTT; cdr3_aa: CASNPGDSDRTEAFF
j_call: TRBJ2-7; v_call: TRBV6-4; d_call: NA; clone_size: NA; cdr3_nt: TGTGCCAGCAGTGCTGAGGGTTGGTTAGACGAGCAGTACTTC; cdr3_aa: CASSAEGWLDEQYF
j_call: TRBJ1-4; v_call: TRBV25-1; d_call: NA; clone_size: NA; cdr3_nt: TGTGCCAGCAGTCACTGGACAGAGATAGAAAATGAAAAACTGTTTTTT; cdr3_aa: CASSHWTEIENEKLFF
j_call: TRBJ2-7; v_call: TRBV14; d_call: NA; clone_size: NA; cdr3_nt: TGTGCCAGCAGCAGACGGGACAAACGATACGAGCAGTACTTC; cdr3_aa: CASSRRDKRYEQYF
j_call: TRBJ1-2; v_call: TRBV27; d_call: TRBD1; clone_size: NA; cdr3_nt: TGTGCCAGCCGTTTTTTCGTCCGAGGGGGCTTTGGCTACACCTTC; cdr3_aa: CASRFFVRGGFGYTF
j_call: TRBJ1-3; v_call: TRBV19; d_call: NA; clone_size: NA; cdr3_nt: TGTGCCAGTACCCGAGGGGGCTCTGGAAACACCATATATTTT; cdr3_aa: CASTRGGSGNTIYF
j_call: TRBJ2-1; v_call: TRBV6-5; d_call: TRBD1; clone_size: NA; cdr3_nt: TGTGCCAGCAGACGGACAGGGGGCGAGCAGTTCTTC; cdr3_aa: CASRRTGGEQFF
j_call: TRBJ2-7; v_call: TRBV6-1; d_call: NA; clone_size: NA; cdr3_nt: TGTGCCAGCGACGACTTTCGCCAGCGCTCCTACGAGCAGTACTTC; cdr3_aa: CASDDFRQRSYEQYF
j_call: TRBJ1-2; v_call: TRBV27; d_call: TRBD1; clone_size: NA; cdr3_nt: TGTGCCAGCAGCCCCTGGACAGGGGCGAACTATGGCTACACCTTC; cdr3_aa: CASSPWTGANYGYTF
j_call: TRBJ1-1; v_call: TRBV10-3; d_call: NA; clone_size: NA; cdr3_nt: TGTGCCATCAACGGACAGATAAACACTGAAGCTTTCTTT; cdr3_aa: CAINGQINTEAFF
j_call: TRBJ2-2; v_call: TRBV5-4; d_call: TRBD2; clone_size: NA; cdr3_nt: TGTGCCAGCAGCCGAGTCATCGGGCTAGCGGAGAACACCGGGGAGCTGTTTTTT; cdr3_aa: CASSRVIGLAENTGELFF